These 12 T cell receptor delta chains share one sample of origin, sequenced in a study of Vδ1+ human thymocytes. These TCRs are of unknown antigen specificity. The template was reverse-transcribed extracted RNA. Multiplex PCR used pooled V-gene forward primers and a constant-region reverse primer to amplify CDR3s. TCRdb re-called the multiplex PCR reads with CATT. The data hold about 25,000 delta-chain clones, with 6% to 8% observed a single time. Overall study results and limits: Thymic TRG and TRD repertoires appeared highly polyclonal.

The specimen was Vdelta1+ gamma-delta thymocytes from the thymus. Subset given: FACS-sorted CD3+ TCRalphabeta- TCRVdelta1+ TCRVdelta2- thymocytes. The receptors stem from a girl in the first two years of life who had congenital heart surgery.

This clone was seen more than once but under ten times. The rearrangement links TRDV1 to TRDJ1; TRDD3 is a possible D gene (6 bases). Germline V gene data show CDR1 as TSWWSYY and CDR2 as QGS. The ends were cut back, 3 bases at V and 0 bases at J, with 17 bases in the middle. This CDR3 is 17 amino acids long. CDR3: CALGDDRTGTYTDKLIF. CDR3 DNA sequence: TGTGCTCTTGGGGATGACAGGACTGGGACGTACACCGATAAACTCATCTTT.

There are a few counts of this clone. This may be a read error, as it is one base from a much larger clone. The chain uses TRDV2 and TRDJ1; 10 nucleotides align to TRDD3. The CDR3 totals 15 residues. With 3 bases clipped from V and 2 bases from J, the junction kept 5 bases outside the gene matches. The germline V gene encodes CDR1 GEAIGNYY and CDR2 EKD. The CDR3: CACDALLGDTDKLIF. The CDR3 nucleotides read TGTGCCTGTGACGCATTACTGGGGGATACCGATAAACTCATCTTT.

The V gene is TRDV1, the J gene TRDJ1; possible D gene TRDD3, 6 bases. The CDR3 totals 23 residues. CDR1 and CDR2 from the germline V gene are TSWWSYY and QGS. V lost 2 bases and J 0 bases, leaving 34 bases between the germline ends. CDR3 sequence (DNA): TGTGCTCTTGGGGAATTCATCCGTGACCAACACCCTTCTGACTGGGAGTACACCGATAAACTCATCTTT. Protein product: CALGEFIRDQHPSDWEYTDKLIF.

This clone appeared a few times. V and J are TRDV1 and TRDJ1, with 9 nucleotides matching TRDD3. Germline-derived CDR1 and CDR2 are TSWWSYY and QGS. The length of the CDR3 is 21 residues. Trimming cost V 3 bases and J 0 bases; bases outside gene matches: 20. The DNA for the CDR3 is TGTGCTCTTGGGGACCCTTTTTCCAGTACTGGGGGAGTCCATTACACCGATAAACTCATCTTT. Protein: CALGDPFSSTGGVHYTDKLIF.

This clone was counted a few times. The chain combines TRDV1 with TRDJ1, with TRDD3 matching over 9 bases. With V trimmed by 9 bases and J by 1 base, 18 bases remained unmatched. The CDR3 extends over 18 amino acids. Germline CDR1 TSWWSYY, CDR2 QGS. The CDR3 reads CALQDRRGYAGVTDKLIF. Here the CDR3 DNA reads TGTGCTCTCCAAGATCGTCGGGGATACGCCGGCGTCACCGATAAACTCATCTTT.

V is TRDV1 and J is TRDJ1; no firm D call. Trimming took 3 bases from V and 6 from J, leaving 17 bases between them. CDR3 length: 15 residues. Germline values: CDR1 TSWWSYY, CDR2 QGS. This chain's CDR3 is CALGEVFKLPHKLIF. In DNA form, the CDR3 reads TGTGCTCTTGGGGAGGTCTTTAAACTGCCCCATAAACTCATCTTT.

The J gene is TRDJ1, the V gene TRDV1; D perhaps matches TRDD3 (8 bases). Germline V lookup: CDR1 TSWWSYY, CDR2 QGS. The CDR3 consists of 21 residues. Between the trimmed V and J ends, which lost 3 bases and 0 bases, there was a span of 29 bases. Written as DNA, the CDR3 is TGTGCTCTTGGGGAGCCATCACCGGCCTTCCTGGGGGACACGTACACCGATAAACTCATCTTT. Translation gives CALGEPSPAFLGDTYTDKLIF.

The rearrangement links TRDV1 to TRDJ1; the match to TRDD3 covers 9 bases. The germline CDR1 and CDR2 sequences are TSWWSYY and QGS. V lost 3 bases and J lost 1; bases outside the gene matches: 6. CDR3 length: 16 residues. The CDR3 region is CALGDAGGSPTDKLIF. The CDR3 DNA reads as TGTGCTCTTGGGGATGCTGGGGGATCACCCACCGATAAACTCATCTTT.

The chain uses TRDV1 and TRDJ1; D is perhaps TRDD2 (5 bases). The CDR3 contains 15 residues. CDR1 is TSWWSYY and CDR2 is QGS in the germline V gene. V shed 4 bases and J shed 2 bases, with 14 bases lying between them. The CDR3 spells CALGGLPGRTDKLIF. The CDR3 region has the DNA TGTGCTCTTGGGGGACTTCCGGGTCGAACCGATAAACTCATCTTT.

The chain links TRDV2 to TRDJ3; the match to TRDD3 covers 12 bases. Germline-derived CDR1 and CDR2 are GEAIGNYY and EKD. The CDR3 spans 20 residues. The junction had 15 bases not matched to a gene; V was cut back by 8 bases and J by 2 bases. The CDR3 is CALTGGYFKGGAWDTRQMFF. CDR3 DNA sequence: TGTGCCTTAACTGGGGGATACTTTAAAGGCGGGGCCTGGGACACCCGACAGATGTTTTTC.

This clone is labeled medium-sized. The genes are TRAV29/DV5 and TRDJ3; TRDD3 matches at 12 bases. The CDR3 is made up of 20 amino acids. With 0 bases clipped from V and 0 bases from J, the junction kept 7 bases outside the gene matches. Germline V gene sequence: CDR1 NSMFDY, CDR2 ISSIKDK. CDR3 nucleotides: TGTGCAGCAAGCGTTGGATACTGGGGGATACACTCCTGGGACACCCGACAGATGTTTTTC. This codes for CAASVGYWGIHSWDTRQMFF. Complete variable domain (other parts from reference TRAV29/DV5 and TRDJ3): DQQVKQNSPSLSVQEGRISILNCDYTNSMFDYFLWYKKYPAEGPTFLISISSIKDKNEDGRFTVFLNKSAKHLSLHIVPSQPGDSAVYFCAASVGYWGIHSWDTRQMFFGTGIKLFVEP.

The chain recombines TRDV1 with TRDJ1; 10 nucleotides align to TRDD3. The V and J ends lost 3 bases and 1 base, in that order; junction bases with no gene match: 26. The CDR3 covers 23 residues. Germline V CDR1 and CDR2: TSWWSYY, QGS. The CDR3 coding sequence is TGTGCTCTTGGGGAGCCCAAAGTGTCCTACGTCAACCCTGGGGGATATGCCACCGATAAACTCATCTTT. This encodes CALGEPKVSYVNPGGYATDKLIF.